Below are 6 T cell receptor beta chains sequenced from a single sample in a study of CXCR3-negative and CXCR3-positive naive CD8 T cells. In preparing the TRB cDNA libraries, 5' RACE with UMI labels was used. TCRdb reprocessed the 5' RACE reads and keeps a single row for each CDR3 protein, giving no DNA. The sample has about 92,000 distinct CDR3 sequences. Sequencing used naive CXCR3- CD8+ T cells from blood. This sample's subset: CD45RO-CCR7+CD27+CD95- naive CD8+ T cells lacking CXCR3 (TNR3-). The receptor source for this set is a human donor in good health. Some clones in this sample may be carry-over from other donors' samples.

This chain links TRBV7-9 with TRBJ2-2; TCRdb's D gene call, TRBD2, goes unchecked for lack of DNA. CDR3 length equals 18 residues. Germline CDR1 SEHNR, CDR2 FQNEAQ (reference sequence). This CDR3 reads CASNRLAGRAPNTGELFF. Filled out from reference TRBV7-9 and TRBJ2-2, the complete variable domain reads DTGVSQNPRHKITKRGQNVTFRCDPISEHNRLYWYRQTLGQGPEFLTYFQNEAQLEKSRLLSDRFSAERPKGSFSTLEIQRTEQGDSAMYLCASNRLAGRAPNTGELFFGEGSRLTVL.

The rearrangement links TRBV28 to TRBJ2-3. Germline assignment: CDR1 MDHEN and CDR2 SYDVKM. The length of the CDR3 is 15 residues. This CDR3 reads CASSLSALEADTQYF.

V is TRBV20-1 and J is TRBJ2-7; the TRBD1 assignment by TCRdb is unverifiable without DNA. The V gene's germline CDR1 is DFQATT and CDR2 SNEGSKA (reference sequence). The CDR3 consists of 11 residues. CDR3 loop: CSAVPTIEQYF.

The genes are TRBV29-1 and TRBJ2-1; without DNA, the TCRdb call of TRBD2 cannot be checked. CDR3 length: 17 amino acids. Germline CDR1 SQVTM, CDR2 ANQGSEA. The CDR3 sequence: CSVEGLPGGSSYNEQFF.

The chain links TRBV14 to TRBJ2-3; TCRdb outputs TRBD2, but without DNA this stays unchecked. CDR1 is SGHDN, CDR2 FVKESK, per germline. The CDR3 is 17 amino acids. The chain's CDR3 is CASSQGAQREDIDTQYF.

This chain joins TRBV18 and TRBJ2-7; the TCRdb D gene call, TRBD1, has no DNA to confirm it. The CDR3 sequence is 13 residues long. Germline lookup yields CDR1 KGHSH and CDR2 LQKENI. CDR3: CASTPDRGNEQYF. Full variable domain (remainder filled in from reference TRBV18 and TRBJ2-7): NAGVMQNPRHLVRRRGQEARLRCSPMKGHSHVYWYRQLPEEGLKFMVYLQKENIIDESGMPKERFSAEFPKEGPSILRIQQVVRGDSAAYFCASTPDRGNEQYFGPGTRLTVT.